A single T cell receptor (beta chain) is shown here with its context. These data belong to a study of CD8 T cells in Susac syndrome. Trimming took 10 bases from V and 3 from J, leaving 18 bases between them. The germline CDR1 and CDR2 sequences are SNHLY and FYNNEI. The CDR3 contains 15 residues. Random hexamers served to reverse transcribe roughly 0.45 to 1 ug RNA. MiXCR was run by TCRdb on the immunoSEQ multiplex PCR reads, yielding one entry per CDR3 protein. Of some 120,000 distinct CDR3 sequences in the sample, around 96% were seen once. The source of this sequence is a human donor in good health. Specimen: CD4+ T cells from PBMCs. V gene TRBV2 combines with J gene TRBJ1-4; perhaps TRBD1 as D (5 bases). The CDR3 loop reads CATLRWGSPNEKLFF. DNA for the CDR3: TGTGCCACCTTGAGATGGGGGTCGCCTAATGAAAAACTGTTTTTT.